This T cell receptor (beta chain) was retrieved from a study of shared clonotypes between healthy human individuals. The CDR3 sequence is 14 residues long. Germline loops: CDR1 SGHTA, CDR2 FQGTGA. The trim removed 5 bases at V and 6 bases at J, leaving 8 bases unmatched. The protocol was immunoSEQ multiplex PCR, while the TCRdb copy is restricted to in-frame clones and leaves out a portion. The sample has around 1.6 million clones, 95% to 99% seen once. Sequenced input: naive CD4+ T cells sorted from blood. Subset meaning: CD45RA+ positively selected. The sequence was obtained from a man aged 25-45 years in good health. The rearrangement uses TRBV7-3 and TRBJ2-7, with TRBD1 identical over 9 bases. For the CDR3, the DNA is TGTGCCAGCAGCCCACAGGGGGCTCGGATCGAGCAGTACTTC. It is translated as CASSPQGARIEQYF.